The text below deals with one T cell receptor (beta chain). Its matching antigen is unknown. The sample originates from a study of T cell responses to AZD1222 COVID-19 vaccine. Whole-study findings and limits: AZD1222 recipients seropositive at baseline numbered only five to seven. The reported proportion of spike-specific TCRs targeting unmutated variant regions was nearly half. Spike-specific TCR breadth and depth went up after people got two AZD1222 doses.

TCRdb's copy holds only in-frame clones and misses some; the assay was immunoSEQ multiplex PCR. The sample records 150,000 to 200,000 clones, around nine tenths being singletons. The germline gives CDR1 LNHDA, CDR2 SQIVND (reference sequence). There are 14 residues in the CDR3. V lost 2 bases and J 10 bases, leaving 12 bases between the germline ends. Specimen: peripheral blood, collected 28 days after the second dose of the MenACWY control vaccine. The chain employs TRBV19 and TRBJ1-6; D is uncertain. The receptor was derived from an adult who received the MenACWY meningococcal vaccine as a control. The CDR3 loop reads CASSIRHGRSPLHF. The CDR3 DNA reads TGTGCCAGTAGTATAAGGCATGGGAGGTCACCCCTCCACTTT.